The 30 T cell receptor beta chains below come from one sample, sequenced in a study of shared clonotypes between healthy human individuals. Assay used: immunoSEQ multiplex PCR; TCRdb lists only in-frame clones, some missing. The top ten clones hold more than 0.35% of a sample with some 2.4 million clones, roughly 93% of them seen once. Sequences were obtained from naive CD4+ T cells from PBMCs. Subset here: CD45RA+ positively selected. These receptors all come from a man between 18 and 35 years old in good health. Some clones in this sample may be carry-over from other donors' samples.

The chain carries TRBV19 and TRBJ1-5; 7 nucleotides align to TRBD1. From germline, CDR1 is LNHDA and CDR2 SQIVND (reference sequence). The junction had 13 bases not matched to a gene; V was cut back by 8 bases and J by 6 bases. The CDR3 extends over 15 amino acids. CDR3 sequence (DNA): TGTGCCAGTGTATTAGGGACAGCGGGCGTTCAGCCCCAGCATTTT. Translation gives CASVLGTAGVQPQHF.

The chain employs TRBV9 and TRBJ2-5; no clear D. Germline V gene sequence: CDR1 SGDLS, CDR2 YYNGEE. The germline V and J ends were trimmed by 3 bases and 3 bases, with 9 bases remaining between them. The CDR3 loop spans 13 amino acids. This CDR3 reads CASSGLPEETQYF. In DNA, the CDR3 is TGTGCCAGCAGCGGTCTTCCCGAAGAGACCCAGTACTTC.

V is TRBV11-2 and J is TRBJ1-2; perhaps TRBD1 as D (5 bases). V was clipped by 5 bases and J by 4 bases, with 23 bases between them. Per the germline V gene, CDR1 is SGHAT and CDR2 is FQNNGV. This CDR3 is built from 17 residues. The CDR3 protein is CASSAGGSVALAYGYTF. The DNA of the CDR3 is TGTGCCAGCAGCGCCGGGGGGAGCGTTGCTTTGGCCTATGGCTACACCTTC.

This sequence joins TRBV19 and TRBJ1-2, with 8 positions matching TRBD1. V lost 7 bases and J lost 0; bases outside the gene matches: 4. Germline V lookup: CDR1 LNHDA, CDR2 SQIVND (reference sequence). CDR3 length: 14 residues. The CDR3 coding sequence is TGTGCCAGTAAGGGACAGGCTACTAACTATGGCTACACCTTC. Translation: CASKGQATNYGYTF.

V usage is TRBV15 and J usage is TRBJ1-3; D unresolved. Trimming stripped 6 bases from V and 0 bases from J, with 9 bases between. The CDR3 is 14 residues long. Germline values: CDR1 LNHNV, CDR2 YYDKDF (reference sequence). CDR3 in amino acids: CATRSLSSGNTIYF. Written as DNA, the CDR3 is TGTGCCACCAGGAGCCTGAGCTCTGGAAACACCATATATTTT.

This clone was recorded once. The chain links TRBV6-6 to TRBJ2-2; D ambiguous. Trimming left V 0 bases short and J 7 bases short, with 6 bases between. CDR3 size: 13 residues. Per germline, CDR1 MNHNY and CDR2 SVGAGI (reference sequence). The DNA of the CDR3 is TGTGCCAGCAGTTACTCGTTCGGCGGGGAGCTGTTTTTT. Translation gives CASSYSFGGELFF.

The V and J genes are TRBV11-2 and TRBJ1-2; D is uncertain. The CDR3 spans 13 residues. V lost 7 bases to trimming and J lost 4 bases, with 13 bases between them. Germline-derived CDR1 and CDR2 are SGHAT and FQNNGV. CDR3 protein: CASTIYSGYGYTF. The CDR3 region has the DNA TGTGCCAGCACCATTTATTCGGGCTATGGCTACACCTTC.

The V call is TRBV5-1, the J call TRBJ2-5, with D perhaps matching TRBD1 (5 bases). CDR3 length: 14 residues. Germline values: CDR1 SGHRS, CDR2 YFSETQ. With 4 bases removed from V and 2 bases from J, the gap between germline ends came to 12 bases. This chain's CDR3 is CASSPVDTQETQYF. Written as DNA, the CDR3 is TGCGCCAGCAGCCCCGTGGACACGCAAGAGACCCAGTACTTC.

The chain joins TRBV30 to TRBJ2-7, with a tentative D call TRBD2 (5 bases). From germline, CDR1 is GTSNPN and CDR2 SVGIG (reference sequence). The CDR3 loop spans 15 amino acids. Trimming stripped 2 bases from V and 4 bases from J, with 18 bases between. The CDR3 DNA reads TGTGCCTGGAGTAGGTACGGGGAGAAAAAATACGAGCAGTACTTC. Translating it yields CAWSRYGEKKYEQYF.

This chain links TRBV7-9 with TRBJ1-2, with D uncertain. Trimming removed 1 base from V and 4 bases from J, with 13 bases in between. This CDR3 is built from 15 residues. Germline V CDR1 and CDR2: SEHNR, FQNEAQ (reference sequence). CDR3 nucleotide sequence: TGTGCCAGCAGCTTAGGCTCCGCATTCGTCTATGGCTACACCTTC. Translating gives CASSLGSAFVYGYTF.

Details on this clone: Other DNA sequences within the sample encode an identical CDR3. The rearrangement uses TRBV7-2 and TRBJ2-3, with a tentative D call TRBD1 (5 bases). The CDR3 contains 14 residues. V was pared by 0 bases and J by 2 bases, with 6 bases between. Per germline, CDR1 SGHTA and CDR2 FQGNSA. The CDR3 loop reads CASSLARATDTQYF. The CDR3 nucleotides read TGTGCCAGCAGCTTAGCCAGGGCCACAGATACGCAGTATTTT.

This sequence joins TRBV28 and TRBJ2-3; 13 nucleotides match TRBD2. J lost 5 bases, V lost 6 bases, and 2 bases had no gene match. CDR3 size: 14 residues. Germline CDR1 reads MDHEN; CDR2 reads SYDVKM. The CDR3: CASRRTSGGDTQYF. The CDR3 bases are TGTGCCAGCAGGCGGACTAGCGGGGGAGATACGCAGTATTTT.

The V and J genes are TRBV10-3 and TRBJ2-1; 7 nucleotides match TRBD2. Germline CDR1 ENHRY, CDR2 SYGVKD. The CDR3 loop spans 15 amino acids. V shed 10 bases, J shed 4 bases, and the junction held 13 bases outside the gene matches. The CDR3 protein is CATLASGGAYNEQFF. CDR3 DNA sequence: TGTGCCACCCTGGCTAGCGGTGGGGCTTACAATGAGCAGTTCTTC.

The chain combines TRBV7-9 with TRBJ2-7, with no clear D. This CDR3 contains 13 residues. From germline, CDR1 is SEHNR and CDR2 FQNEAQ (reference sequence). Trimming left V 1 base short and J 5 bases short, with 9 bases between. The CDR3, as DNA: TGTGCCAGCAGCTTAGTAAACCGGGACGAGCAGTACTTC. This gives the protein CASSLVNRDEQYF.

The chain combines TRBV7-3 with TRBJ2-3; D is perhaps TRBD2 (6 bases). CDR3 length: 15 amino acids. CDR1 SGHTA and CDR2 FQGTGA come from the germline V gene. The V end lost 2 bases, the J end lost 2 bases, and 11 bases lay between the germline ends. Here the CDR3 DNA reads TGTGCCAGCAGCTTAGGTGGCGGGGCCACAGATACGCAGTATTTT. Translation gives CASSLGGGATDTQYF.

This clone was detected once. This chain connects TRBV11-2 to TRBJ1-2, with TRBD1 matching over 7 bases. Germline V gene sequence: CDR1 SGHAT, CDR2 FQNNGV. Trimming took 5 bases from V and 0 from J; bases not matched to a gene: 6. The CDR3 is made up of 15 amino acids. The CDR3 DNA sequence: TGTGCCAGCAGCCTAATCGACAGGGCTAACTATGGCTACACCTTC. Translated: CASSLIDRANYGYTF.

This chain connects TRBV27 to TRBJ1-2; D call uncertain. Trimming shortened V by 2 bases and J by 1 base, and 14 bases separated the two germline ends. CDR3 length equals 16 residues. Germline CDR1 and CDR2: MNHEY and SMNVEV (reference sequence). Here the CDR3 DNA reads TGTGCCAGCAGTTTACGGTCATCATACTTTAACTATGGCTACACCTTC. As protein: CASSLRSSYFNYGYTF.

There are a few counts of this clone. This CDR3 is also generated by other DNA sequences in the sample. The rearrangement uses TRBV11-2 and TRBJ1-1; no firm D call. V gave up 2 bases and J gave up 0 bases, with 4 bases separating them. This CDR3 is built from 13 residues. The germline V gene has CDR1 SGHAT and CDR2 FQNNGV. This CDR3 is CASSLRLNTEAFF. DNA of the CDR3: TGTGCCAGCAGCTTACGACTGAACACTGAAGCTTTCTTT. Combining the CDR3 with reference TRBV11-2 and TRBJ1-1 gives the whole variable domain EAGVAQSPRYKIIEKRQSVAFWCNPISGHATLYWYQQILGQGPKLLIQFQNNGVVDDSQLPKDRFSAERLKGVDSTLKIQPAKLEDSAVYLCASSLRLNTEAFFGQGTRLTVV.

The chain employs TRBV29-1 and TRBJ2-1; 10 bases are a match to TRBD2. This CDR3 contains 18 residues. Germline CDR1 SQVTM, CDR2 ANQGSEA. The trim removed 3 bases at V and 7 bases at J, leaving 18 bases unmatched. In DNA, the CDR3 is TGCAGCGTTGACCCCCTCCTACTAGCGGGAAAAATATTAAATGAGCAGTTCTTC. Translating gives CSVDPLLLAGKILNEQFF.

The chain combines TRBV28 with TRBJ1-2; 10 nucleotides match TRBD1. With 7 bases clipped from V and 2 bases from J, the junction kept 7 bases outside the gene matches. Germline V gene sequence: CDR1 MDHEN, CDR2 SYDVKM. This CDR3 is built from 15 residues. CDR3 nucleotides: TGTGCCAGCAAAGAGACAGGGGGCCCCAACTATGGCTACACCTTC. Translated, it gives CASKETGGPNYGYTF.

The CDR3 region has the DNA TGTGCCAGCAGCGTAGAAGTCAGTAGCGGGAGAGGAGATACGCAGTATTTT. It codes for CASSVEVSSGRGDTQYF. The chain is built from TRBV9 and TRBJ2-3, with 9 bases lining up with TRBD2. J was trimmed by 5 bases and V by 0 bases; bases with no gene match: 10. The CDR3 totals 17 residues. Germline values: CDR1 SGDLS, CDR2 YYNGEE.

The CDR3 is CASSLTDQQFF. CDR3 DNA: TGTGCCAGCAGCTTGACAGATCAGCAGTTCTTC. This chain joins TRBV7-9 and TRBJ2-1, with D possibly TRBD1 on 5 matching bases. Trimming took off 3 bases at V and 11 bases at J, with 8 bases between the two ends. There are 11 residues in the CDR3. The germline gives CDR1 SEHNR, CDR2 FQNEAQ (reference sequence).

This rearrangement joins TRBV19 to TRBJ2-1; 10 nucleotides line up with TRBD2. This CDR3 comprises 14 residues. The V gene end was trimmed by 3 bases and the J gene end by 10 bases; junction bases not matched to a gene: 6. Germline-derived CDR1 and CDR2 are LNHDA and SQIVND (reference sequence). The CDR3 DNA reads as TGTGCCAGTAGTATGACTAGCGGGTCTAAAGAGCAGTTCTTC. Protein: CASSMTSGSKEQFF.

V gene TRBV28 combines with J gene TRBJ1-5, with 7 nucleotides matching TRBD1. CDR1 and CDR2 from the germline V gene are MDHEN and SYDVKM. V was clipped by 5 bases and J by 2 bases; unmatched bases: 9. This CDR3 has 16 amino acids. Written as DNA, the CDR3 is TGTGCCAGCAGTCCTGGGAGGGGGCTGGGCAATCAGCCCCAGCATTTT. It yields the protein CASSPGRGLGNQPQHF.

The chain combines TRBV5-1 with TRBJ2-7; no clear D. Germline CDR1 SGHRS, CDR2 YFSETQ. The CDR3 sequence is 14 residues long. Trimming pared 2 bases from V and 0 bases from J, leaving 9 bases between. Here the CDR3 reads CASSLQPSSYEQYF. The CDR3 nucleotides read TGCGCCAGCAGCTTACAACCGAGCTCCTACGAGCAGTACTTC.

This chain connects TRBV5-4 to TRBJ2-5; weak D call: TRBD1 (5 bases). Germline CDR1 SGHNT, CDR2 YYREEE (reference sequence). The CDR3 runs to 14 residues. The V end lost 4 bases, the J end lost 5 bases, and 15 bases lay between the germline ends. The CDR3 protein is CASSRQSSTETQYF. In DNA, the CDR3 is TGTGCCAGCAGCAGACAGTCGAGCACGGAGACCCAGTACTTC.

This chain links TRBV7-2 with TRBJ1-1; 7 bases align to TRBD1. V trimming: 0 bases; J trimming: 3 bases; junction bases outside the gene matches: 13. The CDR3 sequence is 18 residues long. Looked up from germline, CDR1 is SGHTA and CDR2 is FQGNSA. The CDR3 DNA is TGTGCCAGCAGCTTAGCGGCACCCCATCAGGGGGGGGACACTGAAGCTTTCTTT. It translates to CASSLAAPHQGGDTEAFF.

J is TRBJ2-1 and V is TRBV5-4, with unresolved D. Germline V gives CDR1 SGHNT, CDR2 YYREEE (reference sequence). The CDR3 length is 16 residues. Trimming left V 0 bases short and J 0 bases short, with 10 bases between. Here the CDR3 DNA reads TGTGCCAGCAGCTTGGACCCTTCTTACTCCTACAATGAGCAGTTCTTC. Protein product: CASSLDPSYSYNEQFF.

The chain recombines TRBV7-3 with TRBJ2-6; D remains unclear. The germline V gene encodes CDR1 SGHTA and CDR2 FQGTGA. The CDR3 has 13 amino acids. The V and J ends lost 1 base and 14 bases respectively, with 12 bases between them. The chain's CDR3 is CASSLKPDTFLTF. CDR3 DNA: TGTGCCAGCAGCTTAAAACCCGATACCTTCCTGACTTTC.

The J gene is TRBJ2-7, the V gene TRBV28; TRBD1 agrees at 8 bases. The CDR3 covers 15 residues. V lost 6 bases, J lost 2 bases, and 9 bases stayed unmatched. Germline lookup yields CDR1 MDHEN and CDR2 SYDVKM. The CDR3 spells CASSLTGGLTYEQYF. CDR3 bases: TGTGCCAGCAGCCTAACAGGGGGGCTTACCTACGAGCAGTACTTC. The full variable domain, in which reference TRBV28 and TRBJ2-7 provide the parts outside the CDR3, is DVKVTQSSRYLVKRTGEKVFLECVQDMDHENMFWYRQDPGLGLRLIYFSYDVKMKEKGDIPEGYSVSREKKERFSLILESASTNQTSMYLCASSLTGGLTYEQYFGPGTRLTVT.